The 32 T cell receptor beta chains presented below share a single source sample, sequenced in a study of T cell responses to AZD1222 COVID-19 vaccine. Some clones are missing from TCRdb's copy, which holds only in-frame ones; the method was immunoSEQ multiplex PCR. The sample records 100,000 or so clones, over 75% being singletons. Here the sequenced sample was peripheral blood, taken 28 days after the second AZD1222 dose. These receptor sequences come from an adult who received the AZD1222 COVID-19 vaccine.

The rearrangement joins TRBV28 to TRBJ1-1, with a tentative D call TRBD1 (6 bases). The length of the CDR3 is 16 residues. Germline V gives CDR1 MDHEN, CDR2 SYDVKM. V was cut by 6 bases and J by 1 base, with 18 bases left in between. The CDR3 bases are TGTGCCAGCAGACCGTGGGGACCGGACAGGAACACTGAAGCTTTCTTT. Translating gives CASRPWGPDRNTEAFF.

The genes are TRBV12-3 or TRBV12-4 and TRBJ2-1; no reliable D call. The V gene lost 5 bases and the J gene lost 9 bases, with 11 bases spanning the gap. CDR3 length: 12 amino acids. CDR3 nucleotides: TGTGCCAGCAGTAGCAGTGACGGTGAGCAGTTCTTC. Its translation: CASSSSDGEQFF.

This rearrangement joins TRBV7-3 to TRBJ1-4, with D possibly TRBD1 on 5 matching bases. This CDR3 has 13 residues. V was clipped by 5 bases and J by 7 bases, with 11 bases between them. CDR1 SGHTA and CDR2 FQGTGA come from the germline V gene. CDR3: CASSRGAGEKLFF. The CDR3 coding sequence is TGTGCCAGCAGCAGGGGCGCCGGTGAAAAACTGTTTTTT. The whole variable domain, remainder taken from reference TRBV7-3 and TRBJ1-4, is GAGVSQTPSNKVTEKGKYVELRCDPISGHTALYWYRQSLGQGPEFLIYFQGTGAADDSGLPNDRFFAVRPEGSVSTLKIQRTERGDSAVYLCASSRGAGEKLFFGSGTQLSVL.

The chain combines TRBV27 with TRBJ2-5; D gene ambiguous. Germline CDR1 is MNHEY and CDR2 is SMNVEV (reference sequence). V was pared by 3 bases and J by 2 bases, with 10 bases between. The CDR3 runs 14 residues. CDR3 DNA: TGTGCCAGCAGTTTTCACGGCTTGCAAGAGACCCAGTACTTC. This gives the protein CASSFHGLQETQYF.

This chain uses TRBV5-1 with TRBJ2-7; TRBD1 is a possible D gene (6 bases). Germline lookup yields CDR1 SGHRS and CDR2 YFSETQ. Deletions cut 4 bases from V and 3 bases from J, with 14 bases between. The CDR3 totals 14 residues. CDR3 protein: CASSTGQNYYEQYF. The CDR3 DNA sequence: TGCGCCAGCAGCACCGGACAGAACTACTACGAGCAGTACTTC.

Notes on this clone: A read error may produce the germline difference seen at one junction end. This sequence joins TRBV12-5 and TRBJ1-5, with D perhaps matching TRBD1 (5 bases). Germline lookup yields CDR1 LGHNT and CDR2 FRNRAP. This CDR3 has 15 amino acids. This CDR3 reads CASGLQQVSDQPQHF. The DNA of the CDR3 is TGTGCTAGTGGTTTGCAACAGGTTAGCGATCAGCCCCAGCATTTT.

V gene TRBV5-1 combines with J gene TRBJ2-3; 10 nucleotides match TRBD1. This CDR3 spans 15 amino acids. V dropped 6 bases and J dropped 1; count of bases not matched to a gene: 5. In germline, CDR1 is SGHRS, CDR2 YFSETQ. This CDR3 is CASTSGTGGTDTQYF. DNA of the CDR3: TGCGCCAGCACCTCCGGGACAGGGGGCACAGATACGCAGTATTTT.

This clone showed up just a few times. The gene calls are TRBV5-1 and TRBJ2-3; 10 nucleotides match TRBD1. The junction had 8 bases not matched to a gene; V was cut back by 0 bases and J by 7 bases. There are 16 residues in the CDR3. Germline V gene data show CDR1 as SGHRS and CDR2 as YFSETQ. The CDR3 sequence is CASSLVLDRGPNTQYF. CDR3 nucleotide sequence: TGCGCCAGCAGCTTGGTTCTTGACAGGGGGCCGAATACGCAGTATTTT.

This clone has a single count. The J gene is TRBJ2-2, the V gene TRBV2, with 9 bases matching TRBD2. V lost 6 bases, J lost 9 bases, and 8 bases stayed unmatched. CDR1 and CDR2 from the germline V gene are SNHLY and FYNNEI. The CDR3 covers 14 residues. The CDR3 nucleotides are TGTGCCAGCAGCCTAGCGGGGAGTCTCCGGGAGCTGTTTTTT. Translation: CASSLAGSLRELFF.

This clone was found once. The chain employs TRBV28 and TRBJ2-7; D remains unclear. The CDR3 sequence is 12 residues long. Germline V CDR1 and CDR2: MDHEN, SYDVKM. Trimming removed 3 bases at V and 4 bases at J, with 7 bases between. CDR3 in DNA: TGTGCCAGCAGTTTTCAGAATTACGAGCAGTACTTC. It translates to CASSFQNYEQYF.

The chain links TRBV27 to TRBJ1-2; D is unresolved. Looked up from germline, CDR1 is MNHEY and CDR2 is SMNVEV (reference sequence). The CDR3 is 15 amino acids. With 0 bases removed from V and 6 bases from J, the gap between germline ends came to 14 bases. CDR3 sequence (DNA): TGTGCCAGCAGTTTATCGGCGGGTTGGGTTGATGGCTACACCTTC. Its translation: CASSLSAGWVDGYTF.

The chain links TRBV19 to TRBJ2-3; D might be TRBD1 (6 bases). V was trimmed by 5 bases and J by 6 bases, leaving 12 bases between them. Germline values: CDR1 LNHDA, CDR2 SQIVND (reference sequence). The CDR3 is made up of 13 amino acids. CDR3 coding DNA: TGTGCCAGTAGTGCCCAAAGGGGGGATACGCAGTATTTT. Translated, it gives CASSAQRGDTQYF.

This clone appeared a single time. J is TRBJ2-1 and V is TRBV29-1, with D unclear. The CDR3 loop spans 12 amino acids. Between the trimmed V and J ends, which lost 1 base and 7 bases, there was a span of 8 bases. CDR1 SQVTM and CDR2 ANQGSEA come from the germline V gene. CDR3: CSVEGNRNEQFF. CDR3 sequence (DNA): TGCAGCGTTGAAGGTAATAGGAATGAGCAGTTCTTC.

The chain links TRBV2 to TRBJ2-5; TRBD1 might be the D (5 bases). Trimming removed 4 bases from V and 3 bases from J, with 9 bases in between. In germline, CDR1 is SNHLY, CDR2 FYNNEI. The CDR3 covers 13 residues. The CDR3 DNA reads as TGTGCCAGCAGTGTCAGCAGGGAAGAGACCCAGTACTTC. Protein sequence: CASSVSREETQYF.

The rearrangement links TRBV10-3 to TRBJ2-5; D remains unclear. The germline CDR1 and CDR2 sequences are ENHRY and SYGVKD. The CDR3 is 12 residues long. The V gene lost 0 bases and the J gene lost 13 bases, with 12 bases spanning the gap. The CDR3 DNA reads as TGTGCCATCAGTGAGTCTAGCCTTATCAGGTACTTC. Translation: CAISESSLIRYF.

This chain joins TRBV2 and TRBJ2-1; the D is unclear. With 7 bases removed from V and 7 bases from J, the gap between germline ends came to 8 bases. Per the germline V gene, CDR1 is SNHLY and CDR2 is FYNNEI. This CDR3 is built from 11 residues. CDR3 region: CASIKWNEQFF. DNA of the CDR3: TGTGCCAGCATCAAATGGAATGAGCAGTTCTTC.

The chain has TRBV12-3 or TRBV12-4 and TRBJ1-1, with D possibly being TRBD1 (5 bases). This CDR3 contains 11 residues. With 6 bases removed from V and 7 bases from J, the gap between germline ends came to 9 bases. CDR3 bases: TGTGCCAGCAGCCAGGGTTTTGAAGCTTTCTTT. Translating gives CASSQGFEAFF.

CDR3 in DNA: TGTGCCAGCTCACTTGGCCCGGGACTCCGGAGTTCGAATGGCTACACCTTC. It is translated as CASSLGPGLRSSNGYTF. The chain carries TRBV18 and TRBJ1-2, with a tentative D call TRBD1 (5 bases). Germline values: CDR1 KGHSH, CDR2 LQKENI. Trimming took off 4 bases at V and 6 bases at J, with 24 bases between the two ends. The CDR3 runs to 17 residues.

This clone was seen only once. This sequence joins TRBV5-8 and TRBJ2-1; 10 bases line up with TRBD2. With 4 bases clipped from V and 8 bases from J, the junction kept 9 bases outside the gene matches. The CDR3 spans 15 residues. Per the germline V gene, CDR1 is SGHTS and CDR2 is YDEGEE. CDR3 sequence reads: CASSPSSGRSDEQFF. CDR3 nucleotides: TGTGCCAGCAGCCCCTCTAGCGGGAGAAGTGATGAGCAGTTCTTC.

The chain carries TRBV2 and TRBJ2-1; possibly TRBD2 for D (6 bases). Germline assignment: CDR1 SNHLY and CDR2 FYNNEI. This CDR3 has 17 amino acids. V was trimmed by 2 bases and J by 0 bases, leaving 14 bases between them. The CDR3 region is CASSERGGVSSYNEQFF. The CDR3 bases are TGTGCCAGCAGTGAAAGGGGCGGGGTAAGCTCCTACAATGAGCAGTTCTTC.

The rearrangement uses TRBV4-3 and TRBJ1-2; maybe TRBD1 (5 bases). From germline, CDR1 is LGHNA and CDR2 YSLEER. Trimming took 1 base from V and 6 from J, leaving 18 bases between them. This CDR3 spans 16 amino acids. CDR3 bases: TGCGCCAGCAGCCAAGGGGTGGCAGGGCGAAGGGATGGCTACACCTTC. This translates into CASSQGVAGRRDGYTF.

This clone was picked up a small number of times. The chain employs TRBV28 and TRBJ1-2; 8 positions match TRBD1. The ends lost 4 bases at V and 7 bases at J; junction bases unmatched: 8. CDR1 is MDHEN and CDR2 is SYDVKM in the germline V gene. The CDR3 length is 14 residues. The CDR3 spells CASSSTGQGSGYTF. The DNA of the CDR3 is TGTGCCAGCAGTTCGACTGGACAGGGCAGTGGCTACACCTTC.

Notes on this clone: The junction and the germline gene differ at one end; a read error may be behind it. This chain joins TRBV5-1 and TRBJ2-7, with D perhaps TRBD2 (6 bases). Germline V CDR1 and CDR2: SGHRS, YFSETQ. CDR3 length: 14 amino acids. The DNA for the CDR3 is TGCGCCAGCACCTTGGAGGGTAGGAACTACGAGCAGTACTTC. This gives the protein CASTLEGRNYEQYF.

The chain combines TRBV6-2 or TRBV6-3 with TRBJ1-6; D gene uncertain. Trimming stripped 0 bases from V and 5 bases from J, with 5 bases between. The length of the CDR3 is 14 residues. The germline V gene encodes CDR1 MNHEY and CDR2 SVGEGT. The CDR3 here is CASSYSVNNSPLHF. The CDR3, as DNA: TGTGCCAGCAGTTACTCAGTAAATAATTCACCCCTCCACTTT.

For this clone: Its ends do not fully match the called genes, so a read error is possible. The rearrangement joins TRBV7-7 to TRBJ2-1, with TRBD2 matching 7 bases. There are 17 residues in the CDR3. CDR1 is SSHAT, CDR2 FNYEAQ, per germline (reference sequence). The CDR3, as DNA: TGTGCTAGCAGCCCCGAGCCGCCCGGGGGGTCCGGCAATGAGCAGTTCTTC. Its translation: CASSPEPPGGSGNEQFF. Full variable domain (remainder filled in from reference TRBV7-7 and TRBJ2-1): GAGVSQSPRYKVTKRGQDVTLRCDPISSHATLYWYQQALGQGPEFLTYFNYEAQPDKSGLPSDRFSAERPEGSISTLTIQRTEQRDSAMYRCASSPEPPGGSGNEQFFGPGTRLTVL.

This rearrangement joins TRBV12-3 or TRBV12-4 to TRBJ1-1, with no clear D. Trimming left V 2 bases short and J 5 bases short, with 9 bases between. CDR3 length: 13 residues. DNA for the CDR3: TGTGCCAGCAGTTTATCGAGATGGACTGAAGCTTTCTTT. This sequence encodes CASSLSRWTEAFF.

The chain combines TRBV4-3 with TRBJ2-1; 7 bases are shared with TRBD2. J was trimmed by 13 bases and V by 11 bases; bases with no gene match: 8. CDR1 is LGHNA, CDR2 YSLEER, per germline. CDR3 length: 10 residues. In nucleotides, the CDR3 is TGCGCCCCCAGCCGGGGGGACCAGTTCTTC. Residues: CAPSRGDQFF.

This sequence joins TRBV6-1 and TRBJ2-6; TRBD2 aligns across 9 bases. V trimming: 3 bases; J trimming: 0 bases; junction bases outside the gene matches: 6. CDR1 is MNHNS, CDR2 SASEGT, per germline. This CDR3 contains 18 residues. CDR3 in DNA: TGTGCCAGCAGTGACGCTAGCGGGATTGGCTCTGGGGCCAACGTCCTGACTTTC. Amino acids: CASSDASGIGSGANVLTF.

CDR3 in DNA: TGTGCCAGCAGCCAAGATCCCCCAGGGGCAGGGGGCAACACCGGGGAGCTGTTTTTT. Amino acid sequence: CASSQDPPGAGGNTGELFF. The chain carries TRBV3-1 (or the pseudogene TRBV3-2) and TRBJ2-2; the match to TRBD1 covers 8 bases. CDR1 and CDR2 from the germline V gene are LGHDT and YNNKEL (reference sequence). The CDR3 consists of 19 residues. After removal of 0 bases from V and 2 bases from J, the junction contained 11 bases not matched to a gene.

The V and J genes are TRBV5-8 and TRBJ1-6, with 9 bases identical to TRBD1. The junction had 7 bases not matched to a gene; V was cut back by 4 bases and J by 17 bases. CDR3 size: 12 residues. The germline gives CDR1 SGHTS, CDR2 YDEGEE. The CDR3 region is CASSGGTGLVHF. The CDR3 coding sequence is TGTGCCAGCAGCGGGGGGACAGGGCTAGTCCACTTT.

CDR3 nucleotide sequence: TGTGCCAGCAGTCCTACAGGGGTGAGTGGCTACACCTTC. This encodes CASSPTGVSGYTF. The chain has TRBV28 and TRBJ1-2; 7 positions match TRBD1. V shed 5 bases and J 7 bases; nucleotides not matched to a gene: 7. The CDR3 runs to 13 residues. Germline assignment: CDR1 MDHEN and CDR2 SYDVKM.

J is TRBJ2-7 and V is TRBV6-5; D gene unclear. Trimming cost V 10 bases and J 2 bases, with 12 bases left between them. Germline CDR1 reads MNHEY; CDR2 reads SVGAGI. The CDR3 spans 12 residues. The DNA for the CDR3 is TGTGCCAAAACCACTCCCACCTACGAGCAGTACTTC. It translates to CAKTTPTYEQYF.